Below, 29 T cell receptor beta chains from the same sample are listed, as sequenced in a study of PD-1 blockade in classical Hodgkin lymphoma. Each and every patient relapsed after autologous stem cell transplantation, and patients got differing brentuximab vedotin exposure. Generated by immunoSEQ multiplex PCR, the TCRdb table keeps only in-frame clones and is missing some. This sample has 14,000 or so clones; 83% occur once, and the top ten carry 22%. The sample consisted of peripheral blood mononuclear cells (PBMCs), taken at baseline. All receptors come from a human donor with classical Hodgkin lymphoma.

The gene calls are TRBV27 and TRBJ2-7; no clear D. Trimming removed 5 bases from V and 6 bases from J, with 14 bases in between. The germline V gene encodes CDR1 MNHEY and CDR2 SMNVEV (reference sequence). The CDR3 has 13 amino acids. DNA for the CDR3: TGTGCCAGCAGTCCGACGTTAGGGTCCGAGCAGTACTTC. Translated: CASSPTLGSEQYF.

The chain employs TRBV9 and TRBJ2-3; the D call may be TRBD1 or TRBD2 (5 bases each). CDR3 length: 11 residues. The germline CDR1 and CDR2 sequences are SGDLS and YYNGEE. V was trimmed by 7 bases and J by 6 bases, leaving 9 bases between them. The CDR3 sequence is CASGGGDTQYF. CDR3 DNA sequence: TGTGCCAGCGGGGGTGGGGATACGCAGTATTTT. Drawing the rest from reference TRBV9 and TRBJ2-3, the complete variable domain is DSGVTQTPKHLITATGQRVTLRCSPRSGDLSVYWYQQSLDQGLQFLIQYYNGEERAKGNILERFSAQQFPDLHSELNLSSLELGDSALYFCASGGGDTQYFGPGTRLTVL.

The J gene is TRBJ2-6, the V gene TRBV28; D remains unclear. CDR3 size: 18 residues. Germline V gene lookup returns CDR1 MDHEN and CDR2 SYDVKM. V was cut by 5 bases and J by 5 bases, with 22 bases left in between. The CDR3 sequence: CASSDVLLTQSRANVLTF. As DNA, the CDR3 is TGTGCCAGCAGTGACGTACTCTTGACACAAAGTCGGGCCAACGTCCTGACTTTC.

The rearrangement uses TRBV9 and TRBJ2-5, with TRBD1 matching 8 bases. Germline lookup yields CDR1 SGDLS and CDR2 YYNGEE. V trimming: 3 bases; J trimming: 5 bases; junction bases outside the gene matches: 9. The CDR3 runs 15 residues. This CDR3 reads CASSDGQGVGETQYF. CDR3 DNA: TGTGCCAGCAGCGACGGACAGGGAGTCGGTGAGACCCAGTACTTC. Based on the CDR3 plus reference TRBV9 and TRBJ2-5, the full variable domain is DSGVTQTPKHLITATGQRVTLRCSPRSGDLSVYWYQQSLDQGLQFLIQYYNGEERAKGNILERFSAQQFPDLHSELNLSSLELGDSALYFCASSDGQGVGETQYFGPGTRLLVL.

The CDR3 DNA is TGTGCCAGCAGCCAGCGACAGGGGCTTACCTACGAGCAGTACTTC. This translates into CASSQRQGLTYEQYF. The J gene is TRBJ2-7, the V gene TRBV27; TRBD1 agrees at 8 bases. The CDR3 has 15 amino acids. V gave up 6 bases and J gave up 2 bases; unmatched junction bases: 9. CDR1 is MNHEY, CDR2 SMNVEV, per germline (reference sequence).

The rearrangement uses TRBV19 and TRBJ1-5; D perhaps matches TRBD1 (5 bases). Germline CDR1 LNHDA, CDR2 SQIVND (reference sequence). The ends were cut back, 3 bases at V and 4 bases at J, with 7 bases in the middle. CDR3 size: 13 residues. CDR3 sequence: CASSMGPNQPQHF. CDR3 sequence (DNA): TGTGCCAGTAGTATGGGACCTAATCAGCCCCAGCATTTT.

The rearrangement joins TRBV13 to TRBJ2-7; 8 bases map to TRBD2. After removal of 3 bases from V and 0 bases from J, the junction contained 1 base not matched to a gene. The germline V gene has CDR1 PRHDT and CDR2 FYEKMQ (reference sequence). The CDR3 is made up of 14 amino acids. CDR3 coding DNA: TGTGCCAGCAGCTTTAGCGGGAACTCCTACGAGCAGTACTTC. Translating it yields CASSFSGNSYEQYF.

As DNA, the CDR3 is TGTGCCAGCAGTTTAACTAGCGGCCAAGAGACCCAGTACTTC. Protein product: CASSLTSGQETQYF. V and J are TRBV5-4 and TRBJ2-5; 8 bases fit TRBD2. This CDR3 has 14 amino acids. J lost 1 base, V lost 5 bases, and 4 bases had no gene match. Germline CDR1 and CDR2: SGHNT and YYREEE (reference sequence).

The chain employs TRBV7-9 and TRBJ2-3, with a possible D match to TRBD1 (5 bases). CDR1 and CDR2 from the germline V gene are SEHNR and FQNEAQ (reference sequence). CDR3 length: 11 residues. V was shortened by 7 bases and J by 5 bases, with 7 bases between the two germline ends. The CDR3 DNA follows: TGTGCCAGCATAAGGGGAGATACGCAGTATTTT. This encodes CASIRGDTQYF.

The DNA of the CDR3 is TGTGCCAGCAGCTTAAACCGACCAGGACAGGGGGCGAACACCGGGGAGCTGTTTTTT. This gives the protein CASSLNRPGQGANTGELFF. V and J are TRBV7-3 and TRBJ2-2, with 10 nucleotides matching TRBD1. Germline V gene sequence: CDR1 SGHTA, CDR2 FQGTGA. The CDR3 runs 19 residues. The V gene end was trimmed by 1 base and the J gene end by 0 bases; junction bases not matched to a gene: 8.

The chain has TRBV6-5 and TRBJ1-5; unclear D gene. The V and J ends lost 2 bases and 5 bases respectively, with 7 bases between them. Looked up from germline, CDR1 is MNHEY and CDR2 is SVGAGI. This CDR3 is built from 13 residues. For the CDR3, the DNA is TGTGCCAGCAGTTACCGACCAGATCAGCCCCAGCATTTT. This gives the protein CASSYRPDQPQHF.

The rearrangement joins TRBV4-1 to TRBJ1-4; no clear D gene. V shed 7 bases and J shed 7 bases, with 22 bases lying between them. There are 16 residues in the CDR3. Per germline, CDR1 MGHRA and CDR2 YSYEKL. CDR3 sequence: CASTLGLNAAREKLFF. CDR3 in DNA: TGCGCCAGCACCCTCGGCCTAAACGCCGCGCGTGAAAAACTGTTTTTT.

The rearrangement joins TRBV28 to TRBJ2-7; D unresolved. Trimming shortened V by 5 bases and J by 1 base, and 12 bases separated the two germline ends. The length of the CDR3 is 14 residues. Germline V CDR1 and CDR2: MDHEN, SYDVKM. The CDR3 DNA reads TGTGCCAGCAGTCCGCCCTGGGGATCCTACGAGCAGTACTTC. Protein: CASSPPWGSYEQYF.

This clone is large by share. The rearrangement joins TRBV7-7 to TRBJ2-3; a weak D match, TRBD2 (5 bases). Germline V gives CDR1 SSHAT, CDR2 FNYEAQ (reference sequence). There are 15 residues in the CDR3. Deletions cut 5 bases from V and 3 bases from J, with 15 bases between. The CDR3, as DNA: TGTGCCAGCAGCCCGACTAACCTGGATACAGATACGCAGTATTTT. This translates into CASSPTNLDTDTQYF. Full variable domain (rest looked up from reference TRBV7-7 and TRBJ2-3): GAGVSQSPRYKVTKRGQDVTLRCDPISSHATLYWYQQALGQGPEFLTYFNYEAQPDKSGLPSDRFSAERPEGSISTLTIQRTEQRDSAMYRCASSPTNLDTDTQYFGPGTRLTVL.

The J gene is TRBJ2-2, the V gene TRBV9; 8 nucleotides agree with TRBD2. Germline trimming cut 7 bases from V and 2 bases from J; bases unmatched to any gene: 10. Germline V CDR1 and CDR2: SGDLS, YYNGEE. This CDR3 has 16 residues. This CDR3 reads CASSGQRGPNTGELFF. The CDR3 DNA sequence: TGTGCCAGCTCCGGCCAGCGGGGGCCTAACACCGGGGAGCTGTTTTTT.

The chain uses TRBV7-9 and TRBJ2-7; D remains ambiguous. From germline, CDR1 is SEHNR and CDR2 FQNEAQ (reference sequence). V dropped 2 bases and J dropped 2 bases, with 10 bases sitting between them. The CDR3 totals 14 residues. The CDR3 reads CASSLSASTYEQYF. The CDR3, as DNA: TGTGCCAGCAGCTTATCCGCCAGCACCTACGAGCAGTACTTC.

This clone was counted only a few times. This chain uses TRBV2 with TRBJ1-2, with 8 bases lining up with TRBD1. The germline V gene encodes CDR1 SNHLY and CDR2 FYNNEI. J lost 5 bases, V lost 2 bases, and 7 bases had no gene match. The CDR3 contains 15 residues. The CDR3 here is CASSERRTGQYGYTF. In DNA, the CDR3 is TGTGCCAGCAGTGAACGCAGGACAGGGCAATATGGCTACACCTTC. The full variable domain, its missing parts supplied by reference TRBV2 and TRBJ1-2, is EPEVTQTPSHQVTQMGQEVILRCVPISNHLYFYWYRQILGQKVEFLVSFYNNEISEKSEIFDDQFSVERPDGSNFTLKIRSTKLEDSAMYFCASSERRTGQYGYTFGSGTRLTVV.

The chain has TRBV18 and TRBJ1-1, with TRBD1 as a possible D gene (6 bases). Germline V gives CDR1 KGHSH, CDR2 LQKENI. The CDR3 contains 14 residues. Deletions cut 5 bases from V and 5 bases from J, with 15 bases between. The CDR3 DNA is TGTGCCAGCTCAGGACAGCCAGGGGTAACTGAAGCTTTCTTT. It specifies CASSGQPGVTEAFF.

This clone was recorded a few times. The chain carries TRBV29-1 and TRBJ1-2; D uncertain. CDR3 length equals 14 residues. Germline CDR1 is SQVTM and CDR2 is ANQGSEA. V shed 3 bases and J shed 0 bases, with 11 bases lying between them. The CDR3 reads CSVDRVGANYGYTF. CDR3 sequence (DNA): TGCAGCGTTGATCGGGTGGGAGCTAACTATGGCTACACCTTC.

This clone was observed a few times. The V call is TRBV9, the J call TRBJ1-6; 8 bases are a match to TRBD1. CDR3 length: 15 amino acids. The V segment lost 0 bases and the J segment 10 bases; nucleotides outside the gene matches: 6. Looked up from germline, CDR1 is SGDLS and CDR2 is YYNGEE. CDR3 residues: CASSVEGTGMSPLHF. CDR3 bases: TGTGCCAGCAGCGTAGAGGGGACAGGAATGTCACCCCTCCACTTT.

The chain links TRBV5-4 to TRBJ1-2; D is ambiguous. Trimming left V 7 bases short and J 3 bases short, with 10 bases between. The CDR3 is 12 residues long. Germline assignment: CDR1 SGHNT and CDR2 YYREEE (reference sequence). CDR3 sequence: CASATRYYGYTF. The CDR3 nucleotides are TGTGCCAGCGCAACTCGTTACTATGGCTACACCTTC.

The V call is TRBV6-6, the J call TRBJ2-7, with 11 bases lining up with TRBD1. Germline values: CDR1 MNHNY, CDR2 SVGAGI (reference sequence). The CDR3 covers 15 residues. J gave up 5 bases and V 5 bases, and 8 bases lay outside the gene matches. DNA for the CDR3: TGTGCCAGCAGTAACGGACAGGGGGCCATTAACGAGCAGTACTTC. Protein sequence: CASSNGQGAINEQYF.

The chain has TRBV7-8 and TRBJ1-1; no clear D gene. Germline V gene sequence: CDR1 SGHVS, CDR2 FQNEAQ. V was trimmed by 1 base and J by 1 base, leaving 13 bases between them. The CDR3 consists of 16 residues. This CDR3 reads CASSLEVSAGNTEAFF. The CDR3 DNA reads as TGTGCCAGCAGCTTAGAAGTTTCAGCGGGGAACACTGAAGCTTTCTTT. Full variable domain (missing parts from reference TRBV7-8 and TRBJ1-1): GAGVSQSPRYKVAKRGQDVALRCDPISGHVSLFWYQQALGQGPEFLTYFQNEAQLDKSGLPSDRFFAERPEGSVSTLKIQRTQQEDSAVYLCASSLEVSAGNTEAFFGQGTRLTVV.

This chain uses TRBV6-6 with TRBJ1-1; D unclear. V lost 7 bases and J 6 bases, leaving 12 bases between the germline ends. This CDR3 contains 12 residues. Germline V gene lookup returns CDR1 MNHNY and CDR2 SVGAGI (reference sequence). The CDR3 spells CASISGVAEAFF. CDR3 DNA: TGTGCCAGCATTTCCGGTGTCGCTGAAGCTTTCTTT.

The genes are TRBV6-4 and TRBJ1-1, with 9 bases aligning to TRBD1. The V gene's germline CDR1 is MRHNA and CDR2 SNTAGT. CDR3 length: 18 residues. V shed 3 bases and J 4 bases; nucleotides not matched to a gene: 15. The CDR3 reads CASSETHDRGKLSTEAFF. The DNA for the CDR3 is TGTGCCAGCAGTGAAACTCACGACAGGGGGAAGCTTAGCACTGAAGCTTTCTTT.

J is TRBJ2-1 and V is TRBV7-3; 7 nucleotides agree with TRBD1. This CDR3 region has 12 residues. Trimming at V came to 1 base and at J to 9 bases, leaving 0 bases not matched to a gene. Germline V gives CDR1 SGHTA, CDR2 FQGTGA. Here the CDR3 reads CASSLNRGEQFF. DNA for the CDR3: TGTGCCAGCAGCTTAAACAGGGGTGAGCAGTTCTTC.

J is TRBJ1-2 and V is TRBV6-5; D not resolved. The CDR3 runs 13 residues. Per the germline V gene, CDR1 is MNHEY and CDR2 is SVGAGI. V dropped 5 bases and J dropped 4 bases, with 11 bases sitting between them. CDR3 sequence: CASSRVEGYGYTF. CDR3 nucleotide sequence: TGTGCCAGCAGTAGAGTAGAAGGCTATGGCTACACCTTC.

CDR3 DNA sequence: TGTGCCAGCAGCTTAGGGGCGGGGAAAGAGACCCAGTACTTC. As protein: CASSLGAGKETQYF. The rearrangement links TRBV7-2 to TRBJ2-5; D possibly corresponds to TRBD2 (6 bases). Germline lookup yields CDR1 SGHTA and CDR2 FQGNSA. V was shortened by 1 base and J by 3 bases, with 9 bases between the two germline ends. This CDR3 contains 14 residues.

This chain links TRBV6-5 with TRBJ2-7; D gene uncertain. Trimming stripped 0 bases from V and 3 bases from J, with 6 bases between. Germline lookup yields CDR1 MNHEY and CDR2 SVGAGI. The CDR3 loop spans 13 amino acids. The CDR3 DNA sequence: TGTGCCAGCAGTTACTCGACATACTACGAGCAGTACTTC. This encodes CASSYSTYYEQYF.